This record looks at one T cell receptor beta chain sequence and its context. Per germline, CDR1 MNHNS and CDR2 SASEGT. The CDR3 extends over 12 amino acids. V gave up 1 base and J gave up 2 bases, with 3 bases separating them. CD8+ and CD4+ T cells circulating in blood were sequenced for TCR beta. TEMRA cells were FACS-enriched, while CD8+ and CD4+ T cells were negatively isolated. The data were obtained in a study of CD8 T cells in Susac syndrome. cDNA came from about 0.5 to 1 ug RNA primed by random hexamers. TCRdb processed the immunoSEQ multiplex PCR reads anew with MiXCR; each CDR3 protein has one entry. Of some 120,000 distinct CDR3 sequences listed, roughly 95% were seen once; the top ten hold roughly 0.11%.

This TCR was recovered from a human donor in good health. This rearrangement joins TRBV6-1 to TRBJ2-7; no definite D call. Sequenced input: CD4+ T cells from PBMCs. Here the CDR3 reads CASSEDAYEQYF. The CDR3 coding sequence is TGTGCCAGCAGTGAAGACGCCTACGAGCAGTACTTC.